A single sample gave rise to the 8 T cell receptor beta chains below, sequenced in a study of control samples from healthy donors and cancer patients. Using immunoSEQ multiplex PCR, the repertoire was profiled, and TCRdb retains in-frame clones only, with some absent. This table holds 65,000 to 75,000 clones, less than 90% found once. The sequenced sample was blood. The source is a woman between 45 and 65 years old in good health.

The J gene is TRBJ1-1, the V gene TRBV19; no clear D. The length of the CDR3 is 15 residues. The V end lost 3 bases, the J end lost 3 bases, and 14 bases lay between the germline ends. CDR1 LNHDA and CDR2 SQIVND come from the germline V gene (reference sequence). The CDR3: CASSMFRTDDTEAFF. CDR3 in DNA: TGTGCCAGTAGTATGTTCAGGACCGATGACACTGAAGCTTTCTTT. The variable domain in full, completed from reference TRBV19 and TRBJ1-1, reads DGGITQSPKYLFRKEGQNVTLSCEQNLNHDAMYWYRQDPGQGLRLIYYSQIVNDFQKGDIAEGYSVSREKKESFPLTVTSAQKNPTAFYLCASSMFRTDDTEAFFGQGTRLTVV.

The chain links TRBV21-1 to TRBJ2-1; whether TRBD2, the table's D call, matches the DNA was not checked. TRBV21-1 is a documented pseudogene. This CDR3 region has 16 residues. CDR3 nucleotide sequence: TGTGCCAGCAGGAAAGAAACGGGGAACTCCTACAATGAGCAGTTCTTC. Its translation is CASRKETGNSYNEQFF.

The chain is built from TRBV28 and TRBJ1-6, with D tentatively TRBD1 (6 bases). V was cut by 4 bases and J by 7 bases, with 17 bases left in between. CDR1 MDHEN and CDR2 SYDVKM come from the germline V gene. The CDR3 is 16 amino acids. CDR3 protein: CASSSQGGGRNSPLHF. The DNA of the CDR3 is TGTGCCAGCAGTTCCCAAGGGGGGGGAAGGAATTCACCCCTCCACTTT.

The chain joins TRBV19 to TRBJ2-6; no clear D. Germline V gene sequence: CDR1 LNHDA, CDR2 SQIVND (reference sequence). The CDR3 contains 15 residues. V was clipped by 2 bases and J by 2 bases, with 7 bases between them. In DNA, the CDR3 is TGTGCCAGTAGTATATCGCCCCCTGGGGCCAACGTCCTGACTTTC. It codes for CASSISPPGANVLTF. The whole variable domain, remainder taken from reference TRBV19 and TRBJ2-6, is DGGITQSPKYLFRKEGQNVTLSCEQNLNHDAMYWYRQDPGQGLRLIYYSQIVNDFQKGDIAEGYSVSREKKESFPLTVTSAQKNPTAFYLCASSISPPGANVLTFGAGSRLTVL.

CDR3 sequence: CASSPAFAGQGNSPLHF. The DNA for the CDR3 is TGTGCCAGCTCACCCGCATTTGCGGGACAGGGGAATTCACCCCTCCACTTT. The V gene is TRBV18, the J gene TRBJ1-6; 10 bases align to TRBD1. V lost 3 bases, J lost 7 bases, and 9 bases stayed unmatched. The CDR3 totals 17 residues. In germline, CDR1 is KGHSH, CDR2 LQKENI.

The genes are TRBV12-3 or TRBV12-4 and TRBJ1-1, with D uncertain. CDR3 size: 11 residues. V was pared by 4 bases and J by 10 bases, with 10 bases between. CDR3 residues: CASSSASGAFF. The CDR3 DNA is TGTGCCAGCAGTTCGGCATCGGGAGCTTTCTTT.

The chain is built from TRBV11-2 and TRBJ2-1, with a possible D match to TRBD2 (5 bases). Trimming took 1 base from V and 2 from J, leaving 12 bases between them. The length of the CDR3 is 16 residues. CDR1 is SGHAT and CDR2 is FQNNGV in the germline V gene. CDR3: CASSLVLGSTYNEQFF. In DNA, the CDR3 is TGTGCCAGCAGCTTAGTCTTAGGGAGTACCTACAATGAGCAGTTCTTC.

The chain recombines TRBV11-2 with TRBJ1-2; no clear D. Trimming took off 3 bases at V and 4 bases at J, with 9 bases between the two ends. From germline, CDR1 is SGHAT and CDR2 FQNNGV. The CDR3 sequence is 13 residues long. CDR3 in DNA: TGTGCCAGCAGCTTTACTAAGGGCTATGGCTACACCTTC. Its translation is CASSFTKGYGYTF.